The T cell receptor (beta chain) under discussion was sequenced for a study of cytotoxic CD8 clonotypes in ibrutinib-treated CLL. Study-wide background: With a range of 6 to 36, the median treatment time before response samples were taken was approximately twelve months.

Deep sequencing aimed at 1 in 200,000 to 1 in 1 million T cells' resolution. Only in-frame clones appear in the TCRdb table, and some are missing; sequencing was by immunoSEQ multiplex PCR. The data hold about 15,000 clones, with about 60% observed a single time. Points on this clone: Its antigen is still unknown.

Trimming took off 1 base at V and 5 bases at J, with 8 bases between the two ends. Looked up from germline, CDR1 is SGHAT and CDR2 is FQNNGV. The CDR3 loop spans 14 amino acids. General study findings and limits: Circulating CD8+ T-cell counts were tracked by baseline clonality, which exceeded that of age-matched healthy donors. Sustained-remission patients were sampled at different times than progressing patients were.

The rearrangement uses TRBV11-2 and TRBJ1-4; no reliable D call. The sequencing used PBMCs, collected before ibrutinib treatment. The clonotype comes from a human donor with chronic lymphocytic leukemia. The CDR3 sequence: CASSLGRKNEKLFF. CDR3 DNA: TGTGCCAGCAGCTTAGGCCGGAAGAATGAAAAACTGTTTTTT.